What follows is one T cell receptor (beta chain) and its context. Its target is not known. The source of the sample is a study of CD8+CD57+ T cells in acquired aplastic anemia. Study context: Quantities of DNA derived from sorted CD4+ and CD8+ cells averaged approximately 3 ug. Findings and caveats of the study: Simpson's diversity of CD8+ cells was not significantly different in patients compared with controls.

CDR3 length: 16 residues. V lost 0 bases and J lost 4, with 14 bases in between. Germline loops: CDR1 SGDLS, CDR2 YYNGEE. An expansion of CD8+CD57+ cells by flow cytometry had been shown in patients chosen for sequencing. Genomic DNA served as template for TCR beta VDJ and CDR3 profiling. Using its own MiXCR run on the reads, TCRdb lists one record per CDR3 protein. The table lists 89,000 or so distinct CDR3 sequences, approximately 73% of them singletons. This rearrangement joins TRBV9 to TRBJ1-3; D might be TRBD1 (6 bases). The receptor comes from a human donor with aplastic anemia. Input material: sorted CD4+, CD8+, or CD8+CD57+ T cells (not recorded which) from PBMCs. The CDR3 DNA is TGTGCCAGCAGCGTAGAAGGCGGGGGGCCAGGAAACACCATATATTTT. It is translated as CASSVEGGGPGNTIYF.